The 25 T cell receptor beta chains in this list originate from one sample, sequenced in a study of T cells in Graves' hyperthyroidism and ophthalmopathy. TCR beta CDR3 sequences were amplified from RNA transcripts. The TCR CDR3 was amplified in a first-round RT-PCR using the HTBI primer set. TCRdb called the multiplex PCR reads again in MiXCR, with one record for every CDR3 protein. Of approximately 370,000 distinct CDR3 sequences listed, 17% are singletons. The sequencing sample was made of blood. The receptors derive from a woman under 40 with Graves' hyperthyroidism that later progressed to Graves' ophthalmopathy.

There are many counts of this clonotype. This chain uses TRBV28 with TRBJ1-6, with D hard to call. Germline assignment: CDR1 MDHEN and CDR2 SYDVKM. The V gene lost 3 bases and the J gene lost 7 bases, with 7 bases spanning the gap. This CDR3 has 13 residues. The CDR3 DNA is TGTGCCAGCAGTTTCTCCCTAAATTCACCCCTCCACTTT. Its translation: CASSFSLNSPLHF.

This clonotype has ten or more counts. CDR3 protein: CASRSHSGRNYEQYF. The CDR3 DNA sequence: TGTGCCAGTAGATCTCATTCGGGGCGGAACTACGAGCAGTACTTC. The chain employs TRBV19 and TRBJ2-7; D is perhaps TRBD1 or TRBD2 (5 bases each). Germline V gene sequence: CDR1 LNHDA, CDR2 SQIVND (reference sequence). The CDR3 totals 15 residues. V lost 6 bases, J lost 3 bases, and 18 bases lay in between.

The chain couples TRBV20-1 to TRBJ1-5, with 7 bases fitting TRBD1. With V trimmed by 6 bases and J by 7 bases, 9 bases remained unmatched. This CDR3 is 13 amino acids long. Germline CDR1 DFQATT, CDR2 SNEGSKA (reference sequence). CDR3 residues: CSASDRVGQPQHF. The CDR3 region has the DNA TGCAGTGCCTCAGACAGGGTCGGCCAGCCCCAGCATTTT.

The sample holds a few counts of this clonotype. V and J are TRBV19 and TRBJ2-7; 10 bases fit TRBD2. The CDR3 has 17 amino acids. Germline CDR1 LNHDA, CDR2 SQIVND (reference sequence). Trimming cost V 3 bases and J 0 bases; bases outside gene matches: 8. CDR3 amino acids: CASSIASGGPSSYEQYF. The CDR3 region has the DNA TGTGCCAGTAGTATCGCTAGCGGGGGACCTAGCTCCTACGAGCAGTACTTC.

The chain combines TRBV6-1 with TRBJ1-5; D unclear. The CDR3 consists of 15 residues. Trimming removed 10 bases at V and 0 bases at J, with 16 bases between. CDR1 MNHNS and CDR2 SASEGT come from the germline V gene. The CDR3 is CATHLLSYSNQPQHF. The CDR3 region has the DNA TGTGCCACACATCTTCTCTCTTATAGCAATCAGCCCCAGCATTTT.

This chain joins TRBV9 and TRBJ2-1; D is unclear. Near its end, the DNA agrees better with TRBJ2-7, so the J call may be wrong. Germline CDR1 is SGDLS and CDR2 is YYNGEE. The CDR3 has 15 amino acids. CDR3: CASSVDNRLLNEQYF. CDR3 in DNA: TGTGCCAGCAGCGTAGATAATAGACTTCTCAATGAGCAGTACTTC.

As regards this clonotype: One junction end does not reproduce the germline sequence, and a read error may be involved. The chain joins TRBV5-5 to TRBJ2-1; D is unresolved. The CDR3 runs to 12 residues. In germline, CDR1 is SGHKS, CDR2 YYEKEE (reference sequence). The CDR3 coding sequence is TGTGCCGGCAGCTTGACCGACAATGAGCAGTTCTTC. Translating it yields CAGSLTDNEQFF. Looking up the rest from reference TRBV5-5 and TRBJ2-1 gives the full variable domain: DAGVTQSPTHLIKTRGQQVTLRCSPISGHKSVSWYQQVLGQGPQFIFQYYEKEERGRGNFPDRFSARQFPNYSSELNVNALLLGDSALYLCAGSLTDNEQFFGPGTRLTVL.

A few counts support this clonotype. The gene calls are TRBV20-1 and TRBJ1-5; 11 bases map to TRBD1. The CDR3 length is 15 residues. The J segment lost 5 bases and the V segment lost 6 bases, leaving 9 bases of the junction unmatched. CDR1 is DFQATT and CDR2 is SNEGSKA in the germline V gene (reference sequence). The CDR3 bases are TGCAGTGCGACCCGAGGGACAGGGGGGGATCAGCCCCAGCATTTT. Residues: CSATRGTGGDQPQHF.

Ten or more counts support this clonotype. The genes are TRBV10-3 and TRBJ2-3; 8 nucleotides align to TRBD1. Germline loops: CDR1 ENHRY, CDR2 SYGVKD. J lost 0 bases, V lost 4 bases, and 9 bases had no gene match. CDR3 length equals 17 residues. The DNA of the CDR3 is TGTGCCATCAGTGGAGTCTCAGGGGGCTTCAGCACAGATACGCAGTATTTT. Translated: CAISGVSGGFSTDTQYF.

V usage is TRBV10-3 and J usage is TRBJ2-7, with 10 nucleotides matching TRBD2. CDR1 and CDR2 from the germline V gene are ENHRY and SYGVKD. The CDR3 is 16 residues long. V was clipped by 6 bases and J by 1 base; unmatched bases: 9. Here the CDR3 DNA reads TGTGCCATCAGCACCTGGACTAGCGGCCCGTCCTACGAGCAGTACTTC. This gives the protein CAISTWTSGPSYEQYF.

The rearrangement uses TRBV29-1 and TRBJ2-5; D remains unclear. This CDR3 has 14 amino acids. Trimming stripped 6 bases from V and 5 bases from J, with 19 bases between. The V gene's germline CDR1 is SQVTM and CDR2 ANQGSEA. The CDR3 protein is CSVAGRPYRETQYF. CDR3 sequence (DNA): TGCAGCGTCGCAGGACGGCCGTACCGGGAGACCCAGTACTTC.

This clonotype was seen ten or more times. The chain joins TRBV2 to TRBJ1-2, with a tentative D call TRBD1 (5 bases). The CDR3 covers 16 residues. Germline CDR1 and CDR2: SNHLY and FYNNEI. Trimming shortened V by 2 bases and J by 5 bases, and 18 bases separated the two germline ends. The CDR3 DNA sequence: TGTGCCAGCAGTGAAAGTGGCACGGCAGGGCGTTATGGCTACACCTTC. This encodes CASSESGTAGRYGYTF.

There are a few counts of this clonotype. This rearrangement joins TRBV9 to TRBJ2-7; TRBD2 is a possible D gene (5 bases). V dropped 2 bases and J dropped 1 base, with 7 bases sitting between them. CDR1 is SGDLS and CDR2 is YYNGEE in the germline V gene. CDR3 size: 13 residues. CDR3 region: CASSVSGSYEQYF. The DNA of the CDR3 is TGTGCCAGCAGCGTGAGCGGTTCCTACGAGCAGTACTTC.

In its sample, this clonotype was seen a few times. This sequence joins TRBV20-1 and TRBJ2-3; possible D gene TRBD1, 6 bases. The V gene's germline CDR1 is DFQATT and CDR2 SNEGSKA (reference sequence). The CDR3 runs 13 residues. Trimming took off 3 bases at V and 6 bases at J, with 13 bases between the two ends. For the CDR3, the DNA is TGCAGTGCTAGGCTACAGGGCCCGGATACGCAGTATTTT. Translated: CSARLQGPDTQYF.

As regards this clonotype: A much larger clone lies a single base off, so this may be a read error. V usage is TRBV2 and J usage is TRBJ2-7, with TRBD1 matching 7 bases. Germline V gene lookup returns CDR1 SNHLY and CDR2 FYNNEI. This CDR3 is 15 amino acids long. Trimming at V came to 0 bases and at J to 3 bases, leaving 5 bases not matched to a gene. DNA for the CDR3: TGTGCCAGCAGTGAAGCCCATGACAGGGTCTACGAGCAGTACTTC. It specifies CASSEAHDRVYEQYF.

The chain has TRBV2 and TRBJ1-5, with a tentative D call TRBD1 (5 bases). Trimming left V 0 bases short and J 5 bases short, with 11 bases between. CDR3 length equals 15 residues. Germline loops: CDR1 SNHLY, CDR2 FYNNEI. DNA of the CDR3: TGTGCCAGCAGTGAAGCGCAAGGGGACCATCAGCCCCAGCATTTT. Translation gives CASSEAQGDHQPQHF.

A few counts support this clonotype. In DNA, the CDR3 is TGTGCCAGTAGTGACTCCAGGGGACCCTACGAGCAGTACTTC. It codes for CASSDSRGPYEQYF. The V and J genes are TRBV19 and TRBJ2-7; a possible D gene is TRBD1 (6 bases). Germline V gene lookup returns CDR1 LNHDA and CDR2 SQIVND (reference sequence). The CDR3 spans 14 residues. Trimming cost V 5 bases and J 2 bases, with 13 bases left between them.

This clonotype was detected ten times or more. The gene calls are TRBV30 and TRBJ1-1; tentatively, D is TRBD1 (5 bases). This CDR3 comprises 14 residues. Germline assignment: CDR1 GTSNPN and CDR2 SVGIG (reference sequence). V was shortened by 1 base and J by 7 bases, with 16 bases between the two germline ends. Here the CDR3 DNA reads TGTGCCTGGAGTGGCGCGGACACCGCGTATGAAGCTTTCTTT. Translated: CAWSGADTAYEAFF.

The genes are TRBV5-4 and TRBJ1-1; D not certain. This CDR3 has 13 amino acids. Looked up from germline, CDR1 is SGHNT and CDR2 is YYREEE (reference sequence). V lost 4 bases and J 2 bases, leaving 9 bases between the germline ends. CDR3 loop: CASSPLSNTEAFF. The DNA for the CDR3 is TGTGCCAGCAGCCCCTTAAGCAACACTGAAGCTTTCTTT. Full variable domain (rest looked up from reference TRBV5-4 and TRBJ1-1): ETGVTQSPTHLIKTRGQQVTLRCSSQSGHNTVSWYQQALGQGPQFIFQYYREEENGRGNFPPRFSGLQFPNYSSELNVNALELDDSALYLCASSPLSNTEAFFGQGTRLTVV.

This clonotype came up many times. CDR3 DNA sequence: TGCGCCAGCAGCTTGGGCAGGCGCACAGATACGCAGTATTTT. Translation gives CASSLGRRTDTQYF. V is TRBV5-1 and J is TRBJ2-3; no clear D gene. V lost 0 bases and J lost 1, with 6 bases in between. The CDR3 has 14 amino acids. Looked up from germline, CDR1 is SGHRS and CDR2 is YFSETQ.

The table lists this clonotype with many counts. This CDR3 reads CASSGGVGTEAFF. CDR3 bases: TGTGCCAGCAGCGGTGGGGTTGGCACTGAAGCTTTCTTT. This chain connects TRBV2 to TRBJ1-1, with D unclear. The CDR3 is 13 amino acids. Germline V gives CDR1 SNHLY, CDR2 FYNNEI. The V end lost 6 bases, the J end lost 4 bases, and 12 bases lay between the germline ends. Full variable domain (missing parts from reference TRBV2 and TRBJ1-1): EPEVTQTPSHQVTQMGQEVILRCVPISNHLYFYWYRQILGQKVEFLVSFYNNEISEKSEIFDDQFSVERPDGSNFTLKIRSTKLEDSAMYFCASSGGVGTEAFFGQGTRLTVV.

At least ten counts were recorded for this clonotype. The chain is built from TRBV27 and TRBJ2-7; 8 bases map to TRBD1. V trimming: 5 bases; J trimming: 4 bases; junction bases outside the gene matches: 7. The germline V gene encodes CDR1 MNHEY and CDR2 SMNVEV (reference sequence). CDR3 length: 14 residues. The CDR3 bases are TGTGCCAGCAGTGGGACAGGCCTTCGGTACGAGCAGTACTTC. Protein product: CASSGTGLRYEQYF.

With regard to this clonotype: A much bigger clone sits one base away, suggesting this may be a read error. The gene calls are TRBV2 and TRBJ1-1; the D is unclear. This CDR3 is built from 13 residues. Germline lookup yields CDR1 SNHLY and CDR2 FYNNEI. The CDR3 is CASTPSGESEASF. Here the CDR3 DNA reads TGTGCCAGCACTCCGAGCGGGGAGTCTGAAGCTTCCTTT.

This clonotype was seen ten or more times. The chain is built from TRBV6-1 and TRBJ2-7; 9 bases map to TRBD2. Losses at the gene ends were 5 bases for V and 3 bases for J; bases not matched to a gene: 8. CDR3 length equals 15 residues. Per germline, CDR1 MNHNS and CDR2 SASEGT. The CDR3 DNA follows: TGTGCCAGCAGTTTCGTAGCGGGAGCGGGCTACGAGCAGTACTTC. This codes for CASSFVAGAGYEQYF.

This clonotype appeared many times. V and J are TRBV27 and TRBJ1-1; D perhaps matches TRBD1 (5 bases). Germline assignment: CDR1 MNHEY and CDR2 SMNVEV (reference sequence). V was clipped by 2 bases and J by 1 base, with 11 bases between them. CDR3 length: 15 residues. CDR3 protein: CASSLQGRGNTEAFF. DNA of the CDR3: TGTGCCAGCAGTTTACAGGGAAGGGGGAACACTGAAGCTTTCTTT.